Each of the 32 T cell receptor beta chains below was sequenced from the same sample in a study of blood T cell repertoires in COVID-19 (dated by TCRdb to about 2020). The library was obtained by the immunoSEQ multiplex PCR assay. TCRdb re-hosts the immuneACCESS table, in-frame sequences only. Its copies lack some clones; in the studies checked, an unresolved V gene accounts for under half of them, and the cause for the rest is not known. The sample table lists 89,000 or so clones, nearly 95% of them with a count of one. Clones ranked in the top ten supply about 4.1% of the sample. Sample: peripheral blood. The source is a human donor with active COVID-19. The donor label of this sample is uncertain.

The chain combines TRBV3-1 (or the pseudogene TRBV3-2) with TRBJ2-5; 8 nucleotides line up with TRBD2. Germline V gene sequence: CDR1 LGHDT, CDR2 YNNKEL (reference sequence). Unmatched junction bases numbered 12, after V lost 1 base and J lost 5 bases. CDR3 length: 17 amino acids. CDR3 nucleotides: TGTGCCAGCAGCCAAGTTAGATCGGGAGGGCCATATGAGACCCAGTACTTC. Translation: CASSQVRSGGPYETQYF.

The CDR3 DNA is TGTGCCAGCAGTTTGACAGGGAAGGACATTCAGTACTTC. This codes for CASSLTGKDIQYF. The chain carries TRBV12-3 or TRBV12-4 and TRBJ2-4, with 7 bases matching TRBD1. This CDR3 contains 13 residues. J gave up 8 bases and V 3 bases, and 4 bases lay outside the gene matches.

The chain carries TRBV18 and TRBJ1-1; a weak D match, TRBD1 (5 bases). V shed 3 bases and J shed 3 bases, with 14 bases lying between them. This CDR3 has 15 residues. From germline, CDR1 is KGHSH and CDR2 LQKENI. The CDR3, as DNA: TGTGCCAGCTCACCCCGGGCAGGGATGGACACTGAAGCTTTCTTT. This sequence encodes CASSPRAGMDTEAFF.

The chain links TRBV5-4 to TRBJ2-2; 8 positions agree with TRBD2. The CDR3 consists of 15 residues. Losses at the gene ends were 4 bases for V and 5 bases for J; bases not matched to a gene: 7. Germline V gene lookup returns CDR1 SGHNT and CDR2 YYREEE (reference sequence). The CDR3 bases are TGTGCCAGCAGCACTAGCGGAGGGGGGACCGGGGAGCTGTTTTTT. Translating it yields CASSTSGGGTGELFF.

The rearrangement uses TRBV4-2 and TRBJ2-6, with D maybe TRBD1 (6 bases). Per the germline V gene, CDR1 is LGHNA and CDR2 is YNFKEQ. V gave up 1 base and J gave up 1 base, with 23 bases separating them. CDR3 length: 21 amino acids. CDR3 DNA: TGTGCCAGCAGCCAAGTTGTAGGGAGAGGGGGAGTACTATCTGGGGCCAACGTCCTGACTTTC. Amino acids: CASSQVVGRGGVLSGANVLTF.

The chain links TRBV5-1 to TRBJ1-1; TRBD1 matches at 7 bases. This CDR3 comprises 17 residues. CDR1 and CDR2 from the germline V gene are SGHRS and YFSETQ. The V gene end was trimmed by 3 bases and the J gene end by 0 bases; junction bases not matched to a gene: 11. Here the CDR3 DNA reads TGCGCCAGCAGCTCCGGACAGGTGGAAGTCATGAACACTGAAGCTTTCTTT. Translated, it gives CASSSGQVEVMNTEAFF.

The chain links TRBV11-2 to TRBJ1-3; 7 bases agree with TRBD1. V was clipped by 3 bases and J by 6 bases; unmatched bases: 5. The CDR3 runs 14 residues. Germline V gene lookup returns CDR1 SGHAT and CDR2 FQNNGV. CDR3 DNA: TGTGCCAGCAGCTTTACAGGGGCGGTAAACACCATATATTTT. This sequence encodes CASSFTGAVNTIYF.

The V and J genes are TRBV3-1 (or the pseudogene TRBV3-2) and TRBJ2-5; the D gene is possibly TRBD2 (5 bases). Deletions cut 4 bases from V and 5 bases from J, with 11 bases between. The V gene's germline CDR1 is LGHDT and CDR2 YNNKEL (reference sequence). The CDR3 extends over 13 amino acids. Written as DNA, the CDR3 is TGTGCCAGCAGCCTACTGAGGGCCGAGACCCAGTACTTC. It codes for CASSLLRAETQYF.

V usage is TRBV19 and J usage is TRBJ1-2; 8 positions match TRBD1. Germline CDR1 and CDR2: LNHDA and SQIVND (reference sequence). J was trimmed by 3 bases and V by 3 bases; bases with no gene match: 9. The CDR3 consists of 16 residues. The CDR3 nucleotides are TGTGCCAGTAGTATCGGACAGGGTCTTGTCGACTATGGCTACACCTTC. It yields the protein CASSIGQGLVDYGYTF.

The chain carries TRBV14 and TRBJ2-1, with a tentative D call TRBD1 (6 bases). With 1 base removed from V and 15 bases from J, the gap between germline ends came to 22 bases. The V gene's germline CDR1 is SGHDN and CDR2 FVKESK. The length of the CDR3 is 15 residues. This chain's CDR3 is CASSQVSGVGTRGFF. In DNA form, the CDR3 reads TGTGCCAGCAGCCAAGTGTCAGGGGTGGGAACCAGGGGGTTCTTC.

J is TRBJ2-7 and V is TRBV19; possible D gene TRBD1, 6 bases. Germline V gene sequence: CDR1 LNHDA, CDR2 SQIVND (reference sequence). V lost 5 bases and J lost 2, with 13 bases in between. The CDR3 has 14 residues. Here the CDR3 DNA reads TGTGCCAGTAGTTCGACAGGAGGCGCCTACGAGCAGTACTTC. It is translated as CASSSTGGAYEQYF.

The V and J genes are TRBV19 and TRBJ1-1, with 11 bases matching TRBD1. Germline lookup yields CDR1 LNHDA and CDR2 SQIVND (reference sequence). Trimming at V came to 2 bases and at J to 11 bases, leaving 13 bases not matched to a gene. CDR3 length equals 16 residues. The CDR3: CASSISFAGTGGKAFF. CDR3 in DNA: TGTGCCAGTAGTATATCCTTCGCCGGGACAGGGGGAAAGGCTTTCTTT.

The chain employs TRBV19 and TRBJ2-7; the D gene is possibly TRBD1 (5 bases). V was pared by 5 bases and J by 2 bases, with 13 bases between. The CDR3 runs to 14 residues. Germline CDR1 is LNHDA and CDR2 is SQIVND (reference sequence). The CDR3 DNA follows: TGTGCCAGTAGTCCTCAGACAGCACCCTACGAGCAGTACTTC. Its protein product is CASSPQTAPYEQYF.

The chain combines TRBV10-1 with TRBJ2-2; weak D call: TRBD1 (5 bases). Germline loops: CDR1 WNHNN, CDR2 SYGVQD (reference sequence). The CDR3 runs 15 residues. Trimming cost V 6 bases and J 1 base, with 12 bases left between them. The CDR3 spells CASRDLGQNTGELFF. DNA of the CDR3: TGCGCCAGCAGGGACCTTGGACAGAACACCGGGGAGCTGTTTTTT.

The chain recombines TRBV7-7 with TRBJ2-3, with D uncertain. The CDR3 is 14 residues long. Germline assignment: CDR1 SSHAT and CDR2 FNYEAQ (reference sequence). V lost 5 bases, J lost 0 bases, and 9 bases lay in between. CDR3 in amino acids: CASSLVSSTDTQYF. CDR3 DNA sequence: TGTGCCAGCAGCCTAGTATCTAGCACAGATACGCAGTATTTT.

The chain employs TRBV13 and TRBJ2-5, with D possibly TRBD1 on 5 matching bases. V shed 2 bases and J shed 4 bases, with 5 bases lying between them. This CDR3 region has 12 residues. The germline V gene encodes CDR1 PRHDT and CDR2 FYEKMQ (reference sequence). The CDR3, as DNA: TGTGCCAGCAGCTTAACAGGAGAGACCCAGTACTTC. This gives the protein CASSLTGETQYF.

The gene calls are TRBV5-1 and TRBJ1-1; D is undetermined. V was pared by 0 bases and J by 1 base, with 4 bases between. Germline-derived CDR1 and CDR2 are SGHRS and YFSETQ. The CDR3 totals 13 residues. CDR3 amino acids: CASSLGGNTEAFF. DNA for the CDR3: TGCGCCAGCAGCTTGGGCGGGAACACTGAAGCTTTCTTT.

This sequence joins TRBV28 and TRBJ1-4; perhaps TRBD1 as D (5 bases). V was clipped by 6 bases and J by 1 base, with 15 bases between them. Germline V gene data show CDR1 as MDHEN and CDR2 as SYDVKM. This CDR3 is built from 16 residues. The CDR3 sequence: CASSLGTLVTNEKLFF. For the CDR3, the DNA is TGTGCCAGCAGCCTCGGGACTTTGGTAACTAATGAAAAACTGTTTTTT.

The gene calls are TRBV4-1 and TRBJ2-1, with TRBD2 identical over 8 bases. Germline loops: CDR1 MGHRA, CDR2 YSYEKL. The CDR3 runs 16 residues. J was trimmed by 4 bases and V by 0 bases; bases with no gene match: 5. CDR3 residues: CASSQESSGGYNEQFF. The CDR3 DNA follows: TGCGCCAGCAGCCAAGAGTCAAGCGGGGGATACAATGAGCAGTTCTTC.

The CDR3 spells CASRSGGRGDGEQFF. DNA for the CDR3: TGTGCCAGCAGAAGCGGCGGCCGGGGGGATGGAGAGCAGTTCTTC. The gene calls are TRBV5-5 and TRBJ2-1; 7 nucleotides match TRBD2. The germline CDR1 and CDR2 sequences are SGHKS and YYEKEE (reference sequence). Trimming took 5 bases from V and 10 from J; bases not matched to a gene: 15. The CDR3 consists of 15 residues.

The chain combines TRBV5-1 with TRBJ2-1, with TRBD1 as a possible D gene (6 bases). This CDR3 has 15 residues. Germline V gene lookup returns CDR1 SGHRS and CDR2 YFSETQ. Trimming removed 1 base at V and 4 bases at J, with 12 bases between. CDR3: CASSLRDILYNEQFF. CDR3 coding DNA: TGCGCCAGCAGCTTGAGGGACATCCTATACAATGAGCAGTTCTTC.

V is TRBV5-1 and J is TRBJ2-3, with D tentatively TRBD2 (6 bases). The CDR3 is 13 residues long. The germline V and J ends were trimmed by 6 bases and 2 bases, with 10 bases remaining between them. The germline CDR1 and CDR2 sequences are SGHRS and YFSETQ. CDR3 sequence: CASNRGDTDTQYF. The CDR3 coding sequence is TGCGCCAGCAACCGCGGGGACACAGATACGCAGTATTTT.

The chain joins TRBV11-3 to TRBJ1-1, with TRBD1 identical over 8 bases. V was clipped by 8 bases and J by 10 bases; unmatched bases: 9. CDR1 is SGHNT and CDR2 is YENEEA in the germline V gene. This CDR3 contains 12 residues. The CDR3 region has the DNA TGTGCCAGCGGTAGGACAGGGACGGGAGCTTTCTTT. Translation: CASGRTGTGAFF.

The V and J genes are TRBV11-3 and TRBJ2-5; 15 positions match TRBD2. The V gene end was trimmed by 5 bases and the J gene end by 5 bases; junction bases not matched to a gene: 15. Per the germline V gene, CDR1 is SGHNT and CDR2 is YENEEA. There are 19 residues in the CDR3. CDR3 in DNA: TGTGCCAGCAGCCCACCAAGAAGGACTAGCGGGGGGGCCCTCGAGACCCAGTACTTC. Translating it yields CASSPPRRTSGGALETQYF.

The rearrangement joins TRBV28 to TRBJ2-7; TRBD1 is a possible D gene (5 bases). The V gene's germline CDR1 is MDHEN and CDR2 SYDVKM. The CDR3 totals 12 residues. Trimming left V 2 bases short and J 6 bases short, with 8 bases between. CDR3 protein: CASSLGHGEQYF. The CDR3 DNA reads TGTGCCAGCAGTTTAGGACACGGCGAGCAGTACTTC.

CDR3 nucleotides: TGTGCCAGCGGGATGCAGGGCGAGCAGTACTTC. This sequence encodes CASGMQGEQYF. This chain links TRBV6-5 with TRBJ2-7; tentative D call: TRBD1 (5 bases). This CDR3 spans 11 amino acids. V was shortened by 8 bases and J by 6 bases, with 11 bases between the two germline ends. Germline V gene sequence: CDR1 MNHEY, CDR2 SVGAGI.

The CDR3 sequence is CASSSRAGVTYEQYF. In nucleotides, the CDR3 is TGTGCCAGCAGTTCGAGAGCGGGCGTGACCTACGAGCAGTACTTC. The chain has TRBV27 and TRBJ2-5; D is possibly TRBD2 (6 bases). The J call may be in error: the DNA end matches TRBJ2-7 better. The CDR3 covers 15 residues. Germline lookup yields CDR1 MNHEY and CDR2 SMNVEV (reference sequence).

The chain uses TRBV18 and TRBJ1-2; TRBD1 agrees at 8 bases. Germline V gene lookup returns CDR1 KGHSH and CDR2 LQKENI. This CDR3 has 15 residues. V trimming: 3 bases; J trimming: 7 bases; junction bases outside the gene matches: 10. The CDR3 region is CASSPPVGTGAGYTF. As DNA, the CDR3 is TGTGCCAGCTCACCTCCCGTGGGGACAGGAGCTGGCTACACCTTC.

J is TRBJ2-2 and V is TRBV28; 8 bases fit TRBD1. The CDR3 runs to 16 residues. Looked up from germline, CDR1 is MDHEN and CDR2 is SYDVKM. Germline trimming cut 4 bases from V and 4 bases from J; bases unmatched to any gene: 8. The CDR3 loop reads CASSSPGGASTGELFF. CDR3 DNA sequence: TGTGCCAGCAGTTCCCCAGGGGGCGCGAGCACCGGGGAGCTGTTTTTT.

The chain recombines TRBV24-1 with TRBJ2-3, with D tentatively TRBD1 (6 bases). The V gene lost 6 bases and the J gene lost 1 base, with 25 bases spanning the gap. Germline CDR1 and CDR2: KGHDR and SFDVKD. This CDR3 comprises 19 residues. In nucleotides, the CDR3 is TGTGCCACCAGTTCGCCGAGTCCACAGGGCGACGCGGGCACAGATACGCAGTATTTT. It translates to CATSSPSPQGDAGTDTQYF.

The chain combines TRBV6-5 with TRBJ1-5; 7 bases fit TRBD1. J lost 0 bases, V lost 6 bases, and 5 bases had no gene match. Germline V gene lookup returns CDR1 MNHEY and CDR2 SVGAGI. The CDR3 runs 15 residues. DNA for the CDR3: TGTGCCAGCAGCCAGGGGGGTTATAGCAATCAGCCCCAGCATTTT. Its translation is CASSQGGYSNQPQHF.

The CDR3: CASSAPQGDSHTDTQYF. For the CDR3, the DNA is TGCGCCAGCAGTGCTCCTCAGGGGGATTCGCACACAGATACGCAGTATTTT. V and J are TRBV10-1 and TRBJ2-3, with TRBD1 identical over 7 bases. J lost 2 bases, V lost 4 bases, and 12 bases had no gene match. Germline assignment: CDR1 WNHNN and CDR2 SYGVQD (reference sequence). The CDR3 has 17 amino acids.